This paragraph reports one T cell receptor beta chain. The antigen is not known. The sample belongs to a study of identical twins. TCRdb analysed the 5' RACE reads with MiXCR anew, one entry per CDR3 protein. In the table there are some 460,000 distinct CDR3 sequences, approximately 15% of which are singletons. General study points: Cord blood beta clonotypes present at high abundance carried fewer insertions; no such pattern appeared in memory repertoires.

Germline values: CDR1 MNHEY, CDR2 SVGEGT. The CDR3 loop spans 14 amino acids. V was clipped by 5 bases and J by 4 bases, with 11 bases between them. In addition, the sample was reused for a study of yellow fever vaccine responses in identical twins. That paper states: Each twin's T cell response to the vaccine was reported to look partly convergent and partly personalized.

The TCR sequence derives from a young woman in good health. J is TRBJ2-2 and V is TRBV6-2 or TRBV6-3, with D tentatively TRBD1 (7 bases). The material sequenced was CD4+ T cells sorted from blood. For the CDR3, the DNA is TGTGCCAGCAGTGCGGGACAGACCACCGGGGAGCTGTTTTTT. Translating gives CASSAGQTTGELFF.